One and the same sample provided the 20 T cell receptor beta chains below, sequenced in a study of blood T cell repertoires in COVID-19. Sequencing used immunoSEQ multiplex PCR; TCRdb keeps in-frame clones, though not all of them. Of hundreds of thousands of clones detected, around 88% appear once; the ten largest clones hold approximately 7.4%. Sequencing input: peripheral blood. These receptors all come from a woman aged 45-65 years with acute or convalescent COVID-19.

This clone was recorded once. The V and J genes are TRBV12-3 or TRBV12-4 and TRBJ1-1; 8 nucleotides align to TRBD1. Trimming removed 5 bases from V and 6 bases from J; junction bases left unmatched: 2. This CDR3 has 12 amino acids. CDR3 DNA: TGTGCCAGCAGTGCGACAGGGGCTGAAGCTTTCTTT. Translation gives CASSATGAEAFF.

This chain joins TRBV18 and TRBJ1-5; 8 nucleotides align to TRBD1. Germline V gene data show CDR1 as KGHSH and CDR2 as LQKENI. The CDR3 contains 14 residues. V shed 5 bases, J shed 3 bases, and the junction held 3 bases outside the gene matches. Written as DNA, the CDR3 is TGTGCCAGCTCAATACAGGGGGACAATCAGCCCCAGCATTTT. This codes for CASSIQGDNQPQHF.

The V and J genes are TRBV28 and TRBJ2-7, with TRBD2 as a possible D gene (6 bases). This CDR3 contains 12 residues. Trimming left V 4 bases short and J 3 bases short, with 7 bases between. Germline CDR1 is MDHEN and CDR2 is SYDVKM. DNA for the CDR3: TGTGCCAGCAGTTACGGGAGCTACGAGCAGTACTTC. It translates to CASSYGSYEQYF.

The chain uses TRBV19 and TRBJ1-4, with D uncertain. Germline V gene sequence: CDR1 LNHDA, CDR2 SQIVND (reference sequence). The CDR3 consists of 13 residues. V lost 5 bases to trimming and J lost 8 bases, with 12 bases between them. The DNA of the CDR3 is TGTGCCAGTAGTCTGTCCCGCGGGGAAAAACTGTTTTTT. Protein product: CASSLSRGEKLFF.

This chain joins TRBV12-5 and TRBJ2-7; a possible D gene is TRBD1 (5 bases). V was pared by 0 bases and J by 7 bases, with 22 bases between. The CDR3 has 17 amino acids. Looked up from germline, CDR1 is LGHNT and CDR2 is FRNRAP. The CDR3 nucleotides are TGTGCTAGTGGTTTGGTACGAACAGGACACCCTCTGGTTGAGCAGTACTTC. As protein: CASGLVRTGHPLVEQYF.

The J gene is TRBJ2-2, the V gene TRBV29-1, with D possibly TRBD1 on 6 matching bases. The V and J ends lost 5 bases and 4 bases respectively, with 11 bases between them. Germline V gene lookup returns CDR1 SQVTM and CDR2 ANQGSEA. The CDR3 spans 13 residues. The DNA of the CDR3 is TGCAGCGTTCGGGACACCTTCACCGGGGAGCTGTTTTTT. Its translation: CSVRDTFTGELFF.

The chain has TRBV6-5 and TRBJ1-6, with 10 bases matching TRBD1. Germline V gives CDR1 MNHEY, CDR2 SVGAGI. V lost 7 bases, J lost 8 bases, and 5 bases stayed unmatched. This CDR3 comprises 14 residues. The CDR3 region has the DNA TGTGCCAGCAATCGGGACAGGGGCTATTCACCCCTCCACTTT. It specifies CASNRDRGYSPLHF.

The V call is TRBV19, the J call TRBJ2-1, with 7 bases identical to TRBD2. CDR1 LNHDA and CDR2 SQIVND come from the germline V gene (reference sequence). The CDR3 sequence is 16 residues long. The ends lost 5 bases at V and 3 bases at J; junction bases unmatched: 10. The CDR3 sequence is CASSPQLAPNYNEQFF. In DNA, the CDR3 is TGTGCCAGTAGTCCCCAACTAGCGCCTAACTACAATGAGCAGTTCTTC.

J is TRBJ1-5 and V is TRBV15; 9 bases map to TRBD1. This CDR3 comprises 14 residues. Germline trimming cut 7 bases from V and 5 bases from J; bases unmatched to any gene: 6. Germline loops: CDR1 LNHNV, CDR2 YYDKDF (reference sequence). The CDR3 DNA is TGTGCCACCACTCGGGACAGGGCTGATCAGCCCCAGCATTTT. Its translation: CATTRDRADQPQHF.

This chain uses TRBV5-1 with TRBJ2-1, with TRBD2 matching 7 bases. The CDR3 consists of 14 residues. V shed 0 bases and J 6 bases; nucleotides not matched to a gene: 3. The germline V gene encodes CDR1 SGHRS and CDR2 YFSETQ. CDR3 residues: CASSLGTSGNEQFF. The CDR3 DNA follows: TGCGCCAGCAGCTTGGGGACTAGTGGCAATGAGCAGTTCTTC. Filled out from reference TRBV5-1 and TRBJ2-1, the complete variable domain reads KAGVTQTPRYLIKTRGQQVTLSCSPISGHRSVSWYQQTPGQGLQFLFEYFSETQRNKGNFPGRFSGRQFSNSRSEMNVSTLELGDSALYLCASSLGTSGNEQFFGPGTRLTVL.

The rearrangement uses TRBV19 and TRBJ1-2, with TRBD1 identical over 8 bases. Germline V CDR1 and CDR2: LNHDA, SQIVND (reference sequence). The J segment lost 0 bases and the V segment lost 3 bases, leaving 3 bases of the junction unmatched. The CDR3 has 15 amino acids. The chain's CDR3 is CASSMGQDPNYGYTF. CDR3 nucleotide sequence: TGTGCCAGTAGTATGGGACAGGACCCTAACTATGGCTACACCTTC.

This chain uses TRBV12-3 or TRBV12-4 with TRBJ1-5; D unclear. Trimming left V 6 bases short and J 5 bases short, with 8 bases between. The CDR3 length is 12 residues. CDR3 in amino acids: CASRMSDQPQHF. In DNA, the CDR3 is TGTGCCAGCAGGATGTCGGATCAGCCCCAGCATTTT.

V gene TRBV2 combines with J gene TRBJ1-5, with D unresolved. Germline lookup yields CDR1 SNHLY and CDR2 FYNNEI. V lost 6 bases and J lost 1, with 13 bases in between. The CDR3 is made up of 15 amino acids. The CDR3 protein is CASRLQKSSNQPQHF. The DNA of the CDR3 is TGTGCCAGCAGATTACAGAAGAGCAGCAATCAGCCCCAGCATTTT.

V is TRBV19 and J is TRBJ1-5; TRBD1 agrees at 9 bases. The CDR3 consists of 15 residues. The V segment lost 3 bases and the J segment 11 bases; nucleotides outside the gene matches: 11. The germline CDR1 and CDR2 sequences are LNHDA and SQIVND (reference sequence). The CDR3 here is CASSIWTGDIEAQHF. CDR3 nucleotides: TGTGCCAGTAGTATTTGGACAGGGGATATCGAAGCCCAGCATTTT.

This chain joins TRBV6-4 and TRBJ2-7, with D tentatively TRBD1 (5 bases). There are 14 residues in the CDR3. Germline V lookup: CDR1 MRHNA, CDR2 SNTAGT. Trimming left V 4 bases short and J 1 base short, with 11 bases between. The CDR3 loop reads CASSGQGESYEQYF. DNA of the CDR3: TGTGCCAGCAGTGGGCAGGGTGAGTCCTACGAGCAGTACTTC.

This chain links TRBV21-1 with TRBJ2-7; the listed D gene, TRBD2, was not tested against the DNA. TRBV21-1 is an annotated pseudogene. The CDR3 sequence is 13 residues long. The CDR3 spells CAIRAGTAYEQYF. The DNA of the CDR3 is TGTGCCATCCGAGCGGGTACCGCCTACGAGCAGTACTTC.

Written as DNA, the CDR3 is TGTGCCAGCAGCCAAGGCCAGGATACGCAGTATTTT. Residues: CASSQGQDTQYF. The chain combines TRBV4-2 with TRBJ2-3; no firm D call. The CDR3 runs to 12 residues. V dropped 1 base and J dropped 6 bases, with 5 bases sitting between them. CDR1 and CDR2 (germline): LGHNA, YNFKEQ.

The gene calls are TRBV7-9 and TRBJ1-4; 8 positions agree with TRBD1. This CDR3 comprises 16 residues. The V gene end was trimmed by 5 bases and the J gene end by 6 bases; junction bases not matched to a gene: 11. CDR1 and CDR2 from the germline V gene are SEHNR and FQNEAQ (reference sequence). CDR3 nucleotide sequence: TGTGCCAGCAGCGACAACATCGAGGGACAGGATGAAAAACTGTTTTTT. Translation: CASSDNIEGQDEKLFF. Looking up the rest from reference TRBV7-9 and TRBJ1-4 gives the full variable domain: DTGVSQNPRHKITKRGQNVTFRCDPISEHNRLYWYRQTLGQGPEFLTYFQNEAQLEKSRLLSDRFSAERPKGSFSTLEIQRTEQGDSAMYLCASSDNIEGQDEKLFFGSGTQLSVL.

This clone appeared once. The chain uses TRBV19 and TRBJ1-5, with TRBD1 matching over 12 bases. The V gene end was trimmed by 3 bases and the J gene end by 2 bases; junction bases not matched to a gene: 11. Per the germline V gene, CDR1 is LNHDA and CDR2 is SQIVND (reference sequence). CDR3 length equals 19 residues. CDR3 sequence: CASSILPGQGAVGNQPQHF. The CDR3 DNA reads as TGTGCCAGTAGTATTTTACCGGGACAGGGGGCGGTGGGCAATCAGCCCCAGCATTTT.

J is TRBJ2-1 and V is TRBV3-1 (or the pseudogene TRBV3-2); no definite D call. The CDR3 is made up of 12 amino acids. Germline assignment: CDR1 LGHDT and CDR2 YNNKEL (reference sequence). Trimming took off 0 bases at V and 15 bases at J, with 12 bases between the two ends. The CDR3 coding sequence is TGTGCCAGCAGCCAAGATATCGGCGGCCCGTTCTTC. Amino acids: CASSQDIGGPFF.